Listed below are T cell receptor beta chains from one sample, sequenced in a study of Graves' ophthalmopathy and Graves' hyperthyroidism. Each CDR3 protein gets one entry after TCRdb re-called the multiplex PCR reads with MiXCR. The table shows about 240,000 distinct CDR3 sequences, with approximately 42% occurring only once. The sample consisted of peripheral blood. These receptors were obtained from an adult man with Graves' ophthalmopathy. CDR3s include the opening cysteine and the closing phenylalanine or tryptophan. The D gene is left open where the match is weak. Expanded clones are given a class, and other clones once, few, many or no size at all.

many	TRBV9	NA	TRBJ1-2	TGTGCCAGCAGCGTAGACCAGGGCAACTTGAGTGGCTACACCTTC	CASSVDQGNLSGYTF
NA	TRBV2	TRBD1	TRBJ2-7	TGTGCCACCGGGACAGCGGTGCCCTACGAGCAGTACTTC	CATGTAVPYEQYF
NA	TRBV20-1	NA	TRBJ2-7	TGCAGTGCTAGGTGGACATTCGAGAGCCACGAGCAGTACTTC	CSARWTFESHEQYF
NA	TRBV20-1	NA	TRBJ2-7	TGCAGTGCTAGCTTAACCGGGGGCATCAACGAGCAGTACTTC	CSASLTGGINEQYF
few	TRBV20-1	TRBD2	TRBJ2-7	TGCAGTGCTAGAGCCGAAGCGGGGTCGGAGCAGTACTTC	CSARAEAGSEQYF
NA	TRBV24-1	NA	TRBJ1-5	TGTGCCACCCCTGGATGGCAGCCCCAGCATTTT	CATPGWQPQHF
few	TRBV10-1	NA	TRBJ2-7	TGCGCCAGCAGTGAGTCCAGACACTACGAGCAGTACTTC	CASSESRHYEQYF
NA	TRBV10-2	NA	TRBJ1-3	TGTTCAAAAGGGCCGAGCTCTGGAAACACCATATATTTT	CSKGPSSGNTIYF
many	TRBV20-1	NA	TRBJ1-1	TGCAGTGCTCCCCCAGGAGGGAACACTGAAGCTTTCTTT	CSAPPGGNTEAFF
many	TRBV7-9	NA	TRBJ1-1	TGTGCCAGCAGCTTATTGATCTCGAGCACTGAAGCTTTCTTT	CASSLLISSTEAFF
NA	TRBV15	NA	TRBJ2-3	TGTGCCACCAGCAGAGTTGGGGGGTTGGATACGCAGTATTTT	CATSRVGGLDTQYF
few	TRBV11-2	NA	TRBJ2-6	TGTGCCAGCAGCTCCAGGCCGTTCTCTGGGGCCAACGTCCTGACTTTC	CASSSRPFSGANVLTF
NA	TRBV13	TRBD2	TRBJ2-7	TGTGCCAGCAGCTTAGAGCAGCGGGGAGGATACGAGCAGTACTTC	CASSLEQRGGYEQYF
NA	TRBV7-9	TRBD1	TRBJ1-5	TGTGCCAGCAGCGGACAGGGGGCGGGCAATCAGCCCCAGCATTTT	CASSGQGAGNQPQHF
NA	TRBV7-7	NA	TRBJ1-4	TGTGCTAGCAGCTTATCTCGGGGAGGCAATGAAAAACTGTTTTTT	CASSLSRGGNEKLFF
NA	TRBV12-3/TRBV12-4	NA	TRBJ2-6	TGTGCCAGCAGTAAACGGGCCCCTCTTAGCTCTGGGGCCAACGTCCTGACTTTC	CASSKRAPLSSGANVLTF
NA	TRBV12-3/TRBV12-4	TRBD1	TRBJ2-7	TGTGCCAGCACCCTGAGGGGGACAGGGGGATACGAGCAGTACTTC	CASTLRGTGGYEQYF
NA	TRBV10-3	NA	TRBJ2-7	TGTGCCATCAGTGAAGACAACACCTACGAGCAGTACTTC	CAISEDNTYEQYF
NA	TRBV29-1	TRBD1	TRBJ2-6	TGCAGCGTTGTACCCCAGGACAGGGAAGTAACTGGGGCCAACGTCCTGACTTTC	CSVVPQDREVTGANVLTF
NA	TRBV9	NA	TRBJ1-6	TGTGCCAGCAGCGTAGATTCGGGTTCACCCCTCCACTTT	CASSVDSGSPLHF
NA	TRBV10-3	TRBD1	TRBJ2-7	TGTGCCAGCACCCAAGGACAGGGATCTTCCTACGAGCAGTACTTC	CASTQGQGSSYEQYF
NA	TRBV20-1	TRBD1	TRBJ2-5	TGCAGTGCCCACAGGGGGCTGGAGACCCAGTACTTC	CSAHRGLETQYF
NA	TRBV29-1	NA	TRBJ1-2	TGCAGCGTTGGGGGAACAGAAATTAACTATGGCCACACCTTC	CSVGGTEINYGHTF
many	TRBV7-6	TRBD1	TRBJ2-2	TGTGCCAGCAGTTTAGGACAGGGTAGTCCAAACACCGGGGAGCTGTTTTTT	CASSLGQGSPNTGELFF
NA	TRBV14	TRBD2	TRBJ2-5	TGTGCCAGCAGCTCGTGGACTAGCGGTCCCCAAGAGACCCAGTACTTC	CASSSWTSGPQETQYF
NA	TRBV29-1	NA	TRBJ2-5	TGCAGCGTTGTGGGCCAGAAAGAGACCCAGTACTTC	CSVVGQKETQYF
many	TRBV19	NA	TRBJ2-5	TGTGCCAGTAGTGTCCAAGAGACCCAGTACTTC	CASSVQETQYF
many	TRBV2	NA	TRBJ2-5	TGTGCCAGCAGTGGTGGCGGACAAGAGACCCAGTACTTC	CASSGGGQETQYF
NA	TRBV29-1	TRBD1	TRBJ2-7	TGCAGCGTCATCGACAGGGTTGCCGACGAGCAGTACTTC	CSVIDRVADEQYF
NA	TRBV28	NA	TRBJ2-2	TGTGCCACCGCGAAGTCCGGGACCGGGGAGCTGTTTTTT	CATAKSGTGELFF
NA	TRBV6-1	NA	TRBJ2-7	TGTGCCAGCAGTGGGTCAGCCGCCTACGAGCAGTACTTC	CASSGSAAYEQYF
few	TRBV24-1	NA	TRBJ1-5	TGTGCCACCAGTGACAAGGGGCACAATCAGCCCCAGCATTTT	CATSDKGHNQPQHF
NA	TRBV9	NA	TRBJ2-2	TGTGCCAGCAGCGGTGCAGATTACGGGGAGCTGTTTTTT	CASSGADYGELFF
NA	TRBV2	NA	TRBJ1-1	TGTGCCAGCAGTAGGTCAGCGAACACTGAAGCTTTCTTT	CASSRSANTEAFF
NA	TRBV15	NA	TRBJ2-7	TGTGCCACCAGTATGTCCGGGAGCTCCTACGAGCAGTACTTC	CATSMSGSSYEQYF
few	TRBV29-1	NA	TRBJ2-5	TGCAGCGTTGAAAGTGACTACCACCCCCAAGAGACCCAGTACTTC	CSVESDYHPQETQYF
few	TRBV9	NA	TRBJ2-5	TGTGCCAGCAGCCAAGAGCGACGGCTCCAAGAGACCCAGTACTTC	CASSQERRLQETQYF
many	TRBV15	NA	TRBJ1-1	TGTGCCACCAGCAACCAACGGGGGAACACTGAAGCTTTCTTT	CATSNQRGNTEAFF
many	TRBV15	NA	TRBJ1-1	TGTGCCACCAGCAGAGATACAGCTCTGACTGAAGCTTTCTTT	CATSRDTALTEAFF
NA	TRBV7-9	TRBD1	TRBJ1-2	TGTGCCAGCAGCCCGCCGTACAGGGGGCCTAACTATGGCTACACCTTC	CASSPPYRGPNYGYTF
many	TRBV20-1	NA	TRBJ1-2	TGCAGTGCCGAATCACAGGCGACCTATGGCTACACCTTC	CSAESQATYGYTF
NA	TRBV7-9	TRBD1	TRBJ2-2	TGTGCCAGCAGCTCTCGGACAGGGATGAACACCGGGGAGCTGTTTTTT	CASSSRTGMNTGELFF
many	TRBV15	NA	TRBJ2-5	TGTGCCACCAGCAGAGGCATAGGGTTCCTCCAAGAGACCCAGTACTTC	CATSRGIGFLQETQYF
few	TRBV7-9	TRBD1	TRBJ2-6	TGTGCCAGCAGCTTTCGACAGGGTTCTGGGGCCAACGTCCTGACTTTC	CASSFRQGSGANVLTF
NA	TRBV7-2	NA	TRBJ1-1	TGTGCCAGCCAACAGCGGAACACTGAAGCTTTCTTT	CASQQRNTEAFF
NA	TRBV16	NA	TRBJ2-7	TGTGCCAGCAGCCAATCGTTCGGCAGGACCTACGAGCAGTACTTC	CASSQSFGRTYEQYF
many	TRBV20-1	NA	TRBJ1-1	TGCAGTGCCTTCGCACAGGGAGGGGACACTGAAGCTTTCTTT	CSAFAQGGDTEAFF
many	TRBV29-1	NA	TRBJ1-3	TGCAGCGTTGTCAGTCCAGCAGCTGGAAACACCATATATTTT	CSVVSPAAGNTIYF
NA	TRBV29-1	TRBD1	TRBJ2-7	TGCAGCGTTGCCCCCCAGGGGGCCACCTACGAGCAGTACTTC	CSVAPQGATYEQYF
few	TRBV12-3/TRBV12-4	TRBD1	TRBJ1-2	TGTGCCAGCAGTTCCACAGGGGGTGGCTATGGCTACACCTTC	CASSSTGGGYGYTF
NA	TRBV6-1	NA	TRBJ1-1	TGTGCCAGCAGTGAGTATACAGTTTCTCACACTGAAGCTTTCTTT	CASSEYTVSHTEAFF
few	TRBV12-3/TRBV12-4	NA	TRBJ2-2	TGTGCCAGCAGATCGGATGCGGCGGGGGAGCTGTTTTTT	CASRSDAAGELFF
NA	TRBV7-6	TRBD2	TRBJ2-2	TGTGCCAGCAGCGCGACTAGCGGGAGGTCCGGGGAGCTGTTTTTT	CASSATSGRSGELFF
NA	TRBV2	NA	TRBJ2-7	TGTGCCAGCAGTGAAAGGCCCGAAACTCCCTACGAGCAGTACTTC	CASSERPETPYEQYF
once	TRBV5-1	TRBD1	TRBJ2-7	TGCGCCAGCAACCGGGACAGGGGCGACGAGCAGTACTTC	CASNRDRGDEQYF
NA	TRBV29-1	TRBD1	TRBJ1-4	TGCAGCGGCGCGGGACAGGCGGGCGAAAAACTGTTTTTT	CSGAGQAGEKLFF
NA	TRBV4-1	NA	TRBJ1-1	TGTGCCAGCAGCCAAGGAGTAGGGAACACTGAAGCTTTCTTT	CASSQGVGNTEAFF
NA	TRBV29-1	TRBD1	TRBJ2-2	TGCAGCGTTGAGGGACAGGGGAGCCCCGGGGAGCTGTTTTTT	CSVEGQGSPGELFF
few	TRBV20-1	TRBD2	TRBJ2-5	TGCAGTGCTACCCAACTAGCGCGCGGCTTAAGTTATAGGGAGACCCAGTACTTC	CSATQLARGLSYRETQYF